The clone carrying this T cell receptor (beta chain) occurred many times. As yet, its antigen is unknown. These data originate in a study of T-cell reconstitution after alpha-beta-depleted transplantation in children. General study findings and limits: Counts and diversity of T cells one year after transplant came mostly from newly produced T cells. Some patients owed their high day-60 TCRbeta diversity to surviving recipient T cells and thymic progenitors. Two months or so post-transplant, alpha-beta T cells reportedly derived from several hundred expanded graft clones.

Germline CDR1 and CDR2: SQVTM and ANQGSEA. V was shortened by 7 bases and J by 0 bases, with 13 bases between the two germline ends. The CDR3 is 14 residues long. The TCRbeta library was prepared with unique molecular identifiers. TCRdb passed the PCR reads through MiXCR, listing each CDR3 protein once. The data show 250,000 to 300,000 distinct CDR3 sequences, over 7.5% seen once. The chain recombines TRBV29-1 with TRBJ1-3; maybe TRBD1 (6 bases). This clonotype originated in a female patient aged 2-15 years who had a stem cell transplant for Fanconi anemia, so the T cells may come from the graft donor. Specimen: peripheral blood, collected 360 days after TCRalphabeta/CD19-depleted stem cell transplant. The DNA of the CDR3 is TGCAGCGCCCGCGACAGGAACTCTGGAAACACCATATATTTT. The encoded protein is CSARDRNSGNTIYF.